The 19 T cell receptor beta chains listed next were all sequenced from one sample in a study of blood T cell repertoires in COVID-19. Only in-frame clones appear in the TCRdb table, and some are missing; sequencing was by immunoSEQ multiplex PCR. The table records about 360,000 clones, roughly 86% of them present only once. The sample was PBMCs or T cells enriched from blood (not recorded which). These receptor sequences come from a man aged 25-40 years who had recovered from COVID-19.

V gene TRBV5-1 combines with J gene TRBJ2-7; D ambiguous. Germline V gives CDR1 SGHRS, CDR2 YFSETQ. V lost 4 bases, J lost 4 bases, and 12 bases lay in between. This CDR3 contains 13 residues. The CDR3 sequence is CASSLDDRYEQYF. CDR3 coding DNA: TGCGCCAGCAGCCTGGACGATCGGTACGAGCAGTACTTC.

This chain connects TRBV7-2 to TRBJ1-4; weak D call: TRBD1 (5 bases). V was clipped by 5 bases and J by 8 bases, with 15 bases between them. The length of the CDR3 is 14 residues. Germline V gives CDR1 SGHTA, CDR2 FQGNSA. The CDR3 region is CASSRGMGREKLFF. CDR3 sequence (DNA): TGTGCCAGCAGCCGCGGTATGGGGCGAGAAAAACTGTTTTTT.

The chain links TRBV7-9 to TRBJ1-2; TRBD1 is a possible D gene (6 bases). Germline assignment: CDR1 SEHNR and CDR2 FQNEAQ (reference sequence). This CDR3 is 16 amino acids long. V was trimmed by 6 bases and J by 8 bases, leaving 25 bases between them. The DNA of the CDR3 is TGTGCCAGCAGAGGACGAGAAGAAGCGCAGGGGAGAGGCTACACCTTC. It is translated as CASRGREEAQGRGYTF.

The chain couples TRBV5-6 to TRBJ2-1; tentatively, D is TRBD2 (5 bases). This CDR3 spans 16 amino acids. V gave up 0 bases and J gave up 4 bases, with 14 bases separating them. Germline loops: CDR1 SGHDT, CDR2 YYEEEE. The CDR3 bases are TGTGCCAGCAGCTTGGGGACTTTTCGGAGGTACAATGAGCAGTTCTTC. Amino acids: CASSLGTFRRYNEQFF.

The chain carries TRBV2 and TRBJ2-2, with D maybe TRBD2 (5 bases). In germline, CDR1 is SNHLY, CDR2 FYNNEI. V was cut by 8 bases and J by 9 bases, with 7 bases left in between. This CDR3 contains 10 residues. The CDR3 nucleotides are TGTGCCAGCCGCGGGCGGGAGCTGTTTTTT. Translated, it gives CASRGRELFF.

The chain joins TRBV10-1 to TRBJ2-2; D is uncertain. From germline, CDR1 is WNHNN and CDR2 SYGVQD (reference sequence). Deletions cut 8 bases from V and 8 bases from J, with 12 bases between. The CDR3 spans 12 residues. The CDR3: CASSLLGGELFF. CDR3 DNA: TGCGCCAGCTCCCTTCTCGGGGGGGAGCTGTTTTTT.

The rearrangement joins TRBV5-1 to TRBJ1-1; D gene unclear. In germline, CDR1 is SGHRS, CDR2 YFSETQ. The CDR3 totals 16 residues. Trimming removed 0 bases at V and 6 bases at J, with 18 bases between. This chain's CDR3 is CASSLAIVSTSAEAFF. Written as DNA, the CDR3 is TGCGCCAGCAGCTTGGCCATCGTTAGCACATCGGCTGAAGCTTTCTTT.

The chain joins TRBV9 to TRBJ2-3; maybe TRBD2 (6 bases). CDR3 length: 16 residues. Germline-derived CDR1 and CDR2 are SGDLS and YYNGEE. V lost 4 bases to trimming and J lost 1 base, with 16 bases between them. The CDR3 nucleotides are TGTGCCAGCAGCCCCCGAGCGGGCCCGGGCACAGATACGCAGTATTTT. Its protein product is CASSPRAGPGTDTQYF.

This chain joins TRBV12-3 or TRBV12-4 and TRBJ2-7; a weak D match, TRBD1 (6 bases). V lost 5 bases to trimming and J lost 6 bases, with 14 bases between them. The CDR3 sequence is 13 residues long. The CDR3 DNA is TGTGCCAGCAGTACCACAGGGAAGGGCGAGCAGTACTTC. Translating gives CASSTTGKGEQYF.

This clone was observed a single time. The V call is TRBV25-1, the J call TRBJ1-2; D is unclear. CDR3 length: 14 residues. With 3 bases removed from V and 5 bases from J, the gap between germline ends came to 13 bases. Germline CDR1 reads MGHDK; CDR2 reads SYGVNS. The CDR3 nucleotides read TGTGCCAGCAGTGATCAGCCGGGTATTTATGGCTACACCTTC. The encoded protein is CASSDQPGIYGYTF.

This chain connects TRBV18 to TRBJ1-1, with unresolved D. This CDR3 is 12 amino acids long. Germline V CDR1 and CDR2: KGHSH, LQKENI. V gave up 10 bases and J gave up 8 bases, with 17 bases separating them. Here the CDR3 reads CATVEGIGEAFF. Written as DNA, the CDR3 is TGTGCCACCGTGGAGGGAATAGGAGAAGCTTTCTTT. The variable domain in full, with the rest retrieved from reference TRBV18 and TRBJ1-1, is NAGVMQNPRHLVRRRGQEARLRCSPMKGHSHVYWYRQLPEEGLKFMVYLQKENIIDESGMPKERFSAEFPKEGPSILRIQQVVRGDSAAYFCATVEGIGEAFFGQGTRLTVV.

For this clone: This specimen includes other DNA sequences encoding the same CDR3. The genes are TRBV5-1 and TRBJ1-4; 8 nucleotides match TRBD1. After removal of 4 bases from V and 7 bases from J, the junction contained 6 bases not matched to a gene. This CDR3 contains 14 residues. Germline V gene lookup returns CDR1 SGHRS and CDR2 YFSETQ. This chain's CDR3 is CASSLGQGREKLFF. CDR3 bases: TGCGCCAGCAGCCTCGGACAGGGCCGTGAAAAACTGTTTTTT. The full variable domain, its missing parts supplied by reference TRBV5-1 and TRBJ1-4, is KAGVTQTPRYLIKTRGQQVTLSCSPISGHRSVSWYQQTPGQGLQFLFEYFSETQRNKGNFPGRFSGRQFSNSRSEMNVSTLELGDSALYLCASSLGQGREKLFFGSGTQLSVL.

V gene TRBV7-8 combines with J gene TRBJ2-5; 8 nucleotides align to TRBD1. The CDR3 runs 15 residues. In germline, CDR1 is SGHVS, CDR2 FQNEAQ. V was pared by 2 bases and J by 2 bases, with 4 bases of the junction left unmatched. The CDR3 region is CASSLYRQGQETQYF. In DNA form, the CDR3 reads TGTGCCAGCAGCTTATATAGACAGGGGCAAGAGACCCAGTACTTC.

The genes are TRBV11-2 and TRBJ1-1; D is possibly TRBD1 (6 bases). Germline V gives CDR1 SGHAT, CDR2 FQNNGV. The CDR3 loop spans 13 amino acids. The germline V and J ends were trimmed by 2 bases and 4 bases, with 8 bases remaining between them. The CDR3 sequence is CASSLLGGTEAFF. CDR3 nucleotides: TGTGCCAGCAGCTTATTAGGGGGCACTGAAGCTTTCTTT.

CDR3 sequence (DNA): TGTGCCAGCAGTTTCCCGGGACAGTCAGCTTTCTTT. Encoded protein: CASSFPGQSAFF. J is TRBJ1-1 and V is TRBV6-5; 7 nucleotides line up with TRBD1. The CDR3 runs to 12 residues. Trimming at V came to 4 bases and at J to 10 bases, leaving 6 bases not matched to a gene. Per the germline V gene, CDR1 is MNHEY and CDR2 is SVGAGI.

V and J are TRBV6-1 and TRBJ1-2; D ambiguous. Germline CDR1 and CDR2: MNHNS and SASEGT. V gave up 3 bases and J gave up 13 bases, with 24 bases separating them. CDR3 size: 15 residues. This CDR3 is CASSDAGWGSYLSTF. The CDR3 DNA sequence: TGTGCCAGCAGTGACGCGGGGTGGGGAAGTTATCTATCCACCTTC.

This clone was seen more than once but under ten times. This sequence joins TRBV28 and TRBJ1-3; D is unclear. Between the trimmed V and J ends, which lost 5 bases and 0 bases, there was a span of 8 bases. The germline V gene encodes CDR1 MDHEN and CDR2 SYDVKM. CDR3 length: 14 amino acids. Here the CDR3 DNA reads TGTGCCAGCAGTCCTCACAGCTCTGGAAACACCATATATTTT. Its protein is CASSPHSSGNTIYF.

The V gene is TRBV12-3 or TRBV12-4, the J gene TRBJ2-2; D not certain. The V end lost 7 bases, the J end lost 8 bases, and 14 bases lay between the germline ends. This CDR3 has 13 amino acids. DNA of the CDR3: TGTGCCAGCATCCAGGTGTCCGGAGGGGAGCTGTTTTTT. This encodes CASIQVSGGELFF.

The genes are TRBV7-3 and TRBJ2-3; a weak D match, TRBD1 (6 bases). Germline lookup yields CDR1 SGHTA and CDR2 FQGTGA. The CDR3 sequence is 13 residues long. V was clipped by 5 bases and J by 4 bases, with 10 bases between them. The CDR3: CASSPQGADTQYF. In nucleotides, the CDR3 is TGTGCCAGCAGCCCACAGGGTGCAGATACGCAGTATTTT.